These 28 T cell receptor beta chains share one sample of origin, sequenced in a study of cytomegalovirus exposure and HLA in healthy donors. PCR involved 60 Vbeta and 13 Jbeta primers. The assay was immunoSEQ multiplex PCR, and TCRdb's table has in-frame clones only and misses some. The sample shows about 160,000 clones, around 74% of them seen only once. The sequencing input was PBMCs. Receptors originate from a female donor in good health and CMV-seronegative.

This chain connects TRBV9 to TRBJ2-2, with 8 bases that match TRBD2. Trimming took 0 bases from V and 6 from J; bases not matched to a gene: 7. The CDR3 is made up of 16 amino acids. Germline loops: CDR1 SGDLS, CDR2 YYNGEE. The CDR3 coding sequence is TGTGCCAGCAGCGTAGCTATAAGCGGGGGACCCGGGGAGCTGTTTTTT. Its translation is CASSVAISGGPGELFF.

The chain employs TRBV5-4 and TRBJ1-1; D call uncertain. Trimming pared 4 bases from V and 3 bases from J, leaving 10 bases between. The CDR3 consists of 13 residues. Per the germline V gene, CDR1 is SGHNT and CDR2 is YYREEE (reference sequence). The CDR3 loop reads CASSPDRDTEAFF. In DNA, the CDR3 is TGTGCCAGCAGCCCAGACCGGGACACTGAAGCTTTCTTT.

V usage is TRBV4-3 and J usage is TRBJ1-5; D not certain. V lost 0 bases and J lost 2, with 8 bases in between. CDR3 length equals 15 residues. CDR1 and CDR2 (germline): LGHNA, YSLEER. This CDR3 reads CASSQDSGGNQPQHF. CDR3 DNA sequence: TGCGCCAGCAGCCAAGATAGCGGTGGCAATCAGCCCCAGCATTTT.

The chain carries TRBV10-2 and TRBJ2-3, with TRBD2 identical over 9 bases. V gave up 3 bases and J gave up 0 bases; unmatched junction bases: 10. The CDR3 totals 18 residues. The V gene's germline CDR1 is WSHSY and CDR2 SAAADI. This chain's CDR3 is CASSELGGGGRSTDTQYF. The CDR3 nucleotides read TGCGCCAGCAGTGAACTCGGCGGGGGGGGTCGGAGCACAGATACGCAGTATTTT.

V gene TRBV4-1 combines with J gene TRBJ2-7; D remains ambiguous. The ends were cut back, 0 bases at V and 7 bases at J, with 10 bases in the middle. This CDR3 comprises 13 residues. The V gene's germline CDR1 is MGHRA and CDR2 YSYEKL. The DNA for the CDR3 is TGCGCCAGCAGCCAAGATCCACAGAAGGAGCAGTACTTC. Its protein is CASSQDPQKEQYF.

The chain combines TRBV9 with TRBJ2-3; maybe TRBD2 (7 bases). The CDR3 runs to 15 residues. In germline, CDR1 is SGDLS, CDR2 YYNGEE. With 3 bases removed from V and 2 bases from J, the gap between germline ends came to 13 bases. CDR3 sequence (DNA): TGTGCCAGCAGCGAGGGCGGGGGCACCACAGATACGCAGTATTTT. It is translated as CASSEGGGTTDTQYF.

This rearrangement joins TRBV6-6 to TRBJ2-7, with 8 bases that match TRBD1. J lost 2 bases, V lost 2 bases, and 5 bases had no gene match. CDR1 is MNHNY and CDR2 is SVGAGI in the germline V gene (reference sequence). This CDR3 comprises 15 residues. The CDR3 loop is CASSYGTTGAYEQYF. DNA for the CDR3: TGTGCCAGCAGTTACGGGACGACAGGGGCCTACGAGCAGTACTTC.

This chain links TRBV6-5 with TRBJ2-1; TRBD2 might be the D (5 bases). Deletions cut 5 bases from V and 8 bases from J, with 16 bases between. This CDR3 region has 14 residues. In germline, CDR1 is MNHEY, CDR2 SVGAGI. For the CDR3, the DNA is TGTGCCAGCAGTCCCCGAGGCAGCGGCGATGAGCAGTTCTTC. Residues: CASSPRGSGDEQFF.

The rearrangement uses TRBV4-1 and TRBJ1-3; no definite D call. The V and J ends lost 0 bases and 0 bases respectively, with 9 bases between them. Germline CDR1 and CDR2: MGHRA and YSYEKL. This CDR3 is 16 amino acids long. CDR3 amino acids: CASSQDPQLSGNTIYF. DNA of the CDR3: TGCGCCAGCAGCCAAGATCCTCAACTCTCTGGAAACACCATATATTTT.

CDR3 amino acids: CASSQVPGQTFYGYTF. CDR3 DNA sequence: TGTGCCAGCAGCCAAGTACCGGGACAGACCTTCTATGGCTACACCTTC. The chain uses TRBV4-2 and TRBJ1-2; TRBD1 matches 7 bases. The CDR3 loop spans 16 amino acids. Per germline, CDR1 LGHNA and CDR2 YNFKEQ. Trimming removed 1 base from V and 4 bases from J; junction bases left unmatched: 9.

As for this clone: A read error may produce the germline difference seen at one junction end. The chain employs TRBV29-1 and TRBJ2-7; D perhaps matches TRBD2 (6 bases). This CDR3 has 12 residues. CDR1 SQVTM and CDR2 ANQGSEA come from the germline V gene. CDR3 coding DNA: TGCAGCGTTGAGGGGGACTCCTGCGAGCAGTACTTC. Translated: CSVEGDSCEQYF.

This chain links TRBV4-1 with TRBJ2-6, with D maybe TRBD1 (6 bases). V lost 1 base and J lost 1, with 8 bases in between. From germline, CDR1 is MGHRA and CDR2 YSYEKL. CDR3 size: 16 residues. The CDR3 coding sequence is TGCGCCAGCAGCCAAGTGGGACATTCTGGGGCCAACGTCCTGACTTTC. As protein: CASSQVGHSGANVLTF.

The chain recombines TRBV9 with TRBJ2-1, with 7 bases aligning to TRBD1. The CDR3 is made up of 17 amino acids. In germline, CDR1 is SGDLS, CDR2 YYNGEE. V lost 0 bases to trimming and J lost 5 bases; unmatched junction nucleotides: 11. The CDR3 DNA reads as TGTGCCAGCAGCGTAGCCAACACAGGGGCGGTCGACAATGAGCAGTTCTTC. Translation gives CASSVANTGAVDNEQFF.

J is TRBJ2-7 and V is TRBV2; D unresolved. Germline CDR1 SNHLY, CDR2 FYNNEI. V was shortened by 6 bases and J by 5 bases, with 14 bases between the two germline ends. CDR3 length: 13 residues. DNA of the CDR3: TGTGCCAGCAGGGAAATGGCCGCCAACGAGCAGTACTTC. This sequence encodes CASREMAANEQYF.

This clone came up a few times. The chain combines TRBV9 with TRBJ1-6, with D uncertain. Germline V gives CDR1 SGDLS, CDR2 YYNGEE. The V and J ends lost 4 bases and 7 bases respectively, with 12 bases between them. This CDR3 has 14 residues. DNA for the CDR3: TGTGCCAGCAGCCCCCATGCGGGGAATTCACCCCTCCACTTT. Residues: CASSPHAGNSPLHF.

The chain carries TRBV7-9 and TRBJ2-2; D remains ambiguous. The germline V and J ends were trimmed by 2 bases and 2 bases, with 15 bases remaining between them. This CDR3 comprises 17 residues. Germline V lookup: CDR1 SEHNR, CDR2 FQNEAQ (reference sequence). CDR3 bases: TGTGCCAGCAGCTTAATTCTGGCAGGCAAAAACACCGGGGAGCTGTTTTTT. Translation gives CASSLILAGKNTGELFF.

The rearrangement uses TRBV4-1 and TRBJ2-7, with D possibly TRBD1 on 7 matching bases. The CDR3 totals 15 residues. Germline loops: CDR1 MGHRA, CDR2 YSYEKL. The V and J ends lost 0 bases and 4 bases respectively, with 13 bases between them. CDR3 residues: CASSQDGGTAYEQYF. The DNA of the CDR3 is TGCGCCAGCAGCCAAGATGGGGGGACAGCGTACGAGCAGTACTTC.

The V and J genes are TRBV7-2 and TRBJ2-7, with 7 bases lining up with TRBD2. CDR3 length: 16 amino acids. CDR1 and CDR2 from the germline V gene are SGHTA and FQGNSA. V trimming: 5 bases; J trimming: 2 bases; junction bases outside the gene matches: 12. CDR3 coding DNA: TGTGCCAGCAGCCACCAACGGGGGGAAGTCCCCTACGAGCAGTACTTC. This encodes CASSHQRGEVPYEQYF.

The rearrangement joins TRBV6-1 to TRBJ1-5, with a possible D match to TRBD1 (6 bases). Germline V gene sequence: CDR1 MNHNS, CDR2 SASEGT. The CDR3 has 13 residues. V gave up 8 bases and J gave up 6 bases, with 14 bases separating them. This chain's CDR3 is CASDDAGAQPQHF. CDR3 in DNA: TGTGCCAGCGACGACGCGGGGGCTCAGCCCCAGCATTTT.

The chain uses TRBV5-4 and TRBJ2-7; D is possibly TRBD2 (7 bases). The germline CDR1 and CDR2 sequences are SGHNT and YYREEE (reference sequence). The V and J ends lost 4 bases and 7 bases respectively, with 24 bases between them. The CDR3 has 16 residues. This CDR3 is CASSLRQGGGKGEQYF. The CDR3 DNA follows: TGTGCCAGCAGCCTCAGGCAGGGAGGGGGGAAAGGTGAGCAGTACTTC.

The V call is TRBV27, the J call TRBJ2-7; possibly TRBD1 for D (5 bases). The V gene lost 6 bases and the J gene lost 2 bases, with 14 bases spanning the gap. The CDR3 is 14 residues long. Germline V gene data show CDR1 as MNHEY and CDR2 as SMNVEV (reference sequence). The CDR3 nucleotides read TGTGCCAGCAGGCGACAGATTCCCCCCTACGAGCAGTACTTC. Protein: CASRRQIPPYEQYF.

This clone was counted a few times. DNA of the CDR3: TGTGCCAGCAGTTTACAGGGGGCGCAAGGCGAGCAGTACTTC. This gives the protein CASSLQGAQGEQYF. V gene TRBV6-1 combines with J gene TRBJ2-7; the match to TRBD1 covers 9 bases. In germline, CDR1 is MNHNS, CDR2 SASEGT. CDR3 length: 14 residues. The ends lost 5 bases at V and 6 bases at J; junction bases unmatched: 8.

This clone was observed a single time. V and J are TRBV15 and TRBJ2-5; TRBD2 matches 9 bases. The CDR3 has 17 residues. V shed 0 bases and J 2 bases; nucleotides not matched to a gene: 7. Per germline, CDR1 LNHNV and CDR2 YYDKDF (reference sequence). The CDR3 sequence: CATSREFGSGGQETQYF. In DNA form, the CDR3 reads TGTGCCACCAGCAGAGAGTTTGGTAGCGGGGGACAAGAGACCCAGTACTTC. Looking up the rest from reference TRBV15 and TRBJ2-5 gives the full variable domain: DAMVIQNPRYQVTQFGKPVTLSCSQTLNHNVMYWYQQKSSQAPKLLFHYYDKDFNNEADTPDNFQSRRPNTSFCFLDIRSPGLGDTAMYLCATSREFGSGGQETQYFGPGTRLLVL.

This clone came up once. The chain is built from TRBV7-8 and TRBJ1-2; tentatively, D is TRBD1 (5 bases). Germline V lookup: CDR1 SGHVS, CDR2 FQNEAQ. The CDR3 covers 14 residues. Trimming left V 5 bases short and J 4 bases short, with 14 bases between. CDR3 bases: TGTGCCAGCAGCCCTGACGGGGGGAGCTATGGCTACACCTTC. This sequence encodes CASSPDGGSYGYTF.

The chain combines TRBV4-1 with TRBJ1-2; D perhaps matches TRBD1 (5 bases). The germline gives CDR1 MGHRA, CDR2 YSYEKL. The CDR3 loop spans 14 amino acids. Trimming shortened V by 4 bases and J by 4 bases, and 13 bases separated the two germline ends. The CDR3 nucleotides read TGCGCCAGCAGCCTCGGGGGGGGAAGCTATGGCTACACCTTC. Encoded protein: CASSLGGGSYGYTF.

The sample holds a few counts of this clone. The V gene is TRBV7-2, the J gene TRBJ2-2; the match to TRBD2 covers 8 bases. Germline V gene sequence: CDR1 SGHTA, CDR2 FQGNSA. CDR3 length: 15 residues. The V gene end was trimmed by 5 bases and the J gene end by 4 bases; junction bases not matched to a gene: 6. The CDR3 DNA reads TGTGCCAGCAGCCAACGGGGGGGCCGCACCGGGGAGCTGTTTTTT. This sequence encodes CASSQRGGRTGELFF.

This clone was counted between two and nine times. This chain uses TRBV6-5 with TRBJ1-5; D may be TRBD1 (6 bases). The germline CDR1 and CDR2 sequences are MNHEY and SVGAGI. The V gene lost 4 bases and the J gene lost 1 base, with 11 bases spanning the gap. This CDR3 region has 15 residues. The CDR3 region is CASSSAGGSNQPQHF. The CDR3 nucleotides read TGTGCCAGCAGTTCGGCTGGGGGCAGCAATCAGCCCCAGCATTTT.

This clone has a single count. The CDR3 protein is CASSPSVGTGAYYGYTF. The CDR3 nucleotides are TGTGCCAGCAGTCCGTCCGTGGGGACAGGGGCCTACTATGGCTACACCTTC. The chain carries TRBV28 and TRBJ1-2; 10 nucleotides agree with TRBD1. The germline CDR1 and CDR2 sequences are MDHEN and SYDVKM. This CDR3 comprises 17 residues. J was trimmed by 3 bases and V by 5 bases; bases with no gene match: 12.